This T cell receptor (beta chain) was recorded in a study of OX40 agonist ivuxolimab in advanced cancers. On the study more broadly: Dosing consisted of intravenous ivuxolimab at 0.01 to 10 mg/kg every 2 weeks.

The study's findings and limits: The mean number of expanded clones was higher in CD8+ T cells than in CD4+. Among patients with partial responses at 0.1-3.0 mg/kg, clonal expansion was among the lowest.

V lost 5 bases to trimming and J lost 5 bases; unmatched junction nucleotides: 9. The CDR3 is 15 amino acids. The germline gives CDR1 MNHEY, CDR2 SMNVEV (reference sequence). TCRdb's table, derived via immunoSEQ multiplex PCR, lists solely in-frame clones and lacks some. The profile shows tens of thousands of clones, 75% to 90% of them singletons. Notes on this clone: Its antigen is unidentified.

The sample here was CD4+ or CD8+ T cells sorted from blood, taken in a trial of the OX40 agonist ivuxolimab. The chain links TRBV27 to TRBJ2-7, with 10 bases fitting TRBD2. The receptor was derived from an adult with an advanced solid tumor such as melanoma, head and neck, liver or kidney cancer. The DNA of the CDR3 is TGTGCCAGCAGTCCGAGACTAGCGGGCGAGCACGAGCAGTACTTC. This codes for CASSPRLAGEHEQYF.